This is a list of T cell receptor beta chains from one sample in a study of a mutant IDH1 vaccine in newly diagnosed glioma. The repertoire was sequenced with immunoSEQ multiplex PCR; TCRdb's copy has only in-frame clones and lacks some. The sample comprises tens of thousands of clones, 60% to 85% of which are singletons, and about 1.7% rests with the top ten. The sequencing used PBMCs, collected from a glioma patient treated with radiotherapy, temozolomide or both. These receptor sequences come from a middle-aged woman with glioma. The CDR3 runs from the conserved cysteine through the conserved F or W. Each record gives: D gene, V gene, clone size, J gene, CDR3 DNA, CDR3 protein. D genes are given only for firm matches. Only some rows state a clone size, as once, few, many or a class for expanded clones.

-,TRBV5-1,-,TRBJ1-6,TGCGCCAGCAGCCTTTCAGGGCCGGCGAATTCACCCCTCCACTTT,CASSLSGPANSPLHF
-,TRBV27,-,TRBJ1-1,TGTGCCAGCAGAGAGTTGTCCATGAACACTGAAGCTTTCTTT,CASRELSMNTEAFF
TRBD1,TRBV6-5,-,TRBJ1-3,TGTGCCAGCAGTGCCGGGACAGCTGGAAACACCATATATTTT,CASSAGTAGNTIYF
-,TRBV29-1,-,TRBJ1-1,TGCAGCGTTGATGTGGGGGCTGGGACTGAAGCTTTCTTT,CSVDVGAGTEAFF
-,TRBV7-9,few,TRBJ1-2,TGTGCCAGCAGCCCCAGGGTTGGCTATGGCTACACCTTC,CASSPRVGYGYTF
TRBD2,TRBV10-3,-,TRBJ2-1,TGTGCCATCAGTGATCCAGGGAGGGCCTACAATGAGCAGTTCTTC,CAISDPGRAYNEQFF
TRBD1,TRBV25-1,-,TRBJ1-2,TGTGCCAGCAGAGACACAGGGGAGGATGGCTACACCTTC,CASRDTGEDGYTF
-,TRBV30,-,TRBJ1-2,TGTGCCTGGACCCTGTTACCAATAGGGTGGACCTTC,CAWTLLPIGWTF
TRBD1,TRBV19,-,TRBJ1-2,TGTGCCAGTAGCCTACAGGGGAACTATGGCTACACCTTC,CASSLQGNYGYTF
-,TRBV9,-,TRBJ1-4,TGTGCCAGCAGCGTCCAGGGAACTAATGAAAAACTGTTTTTT,CASSVQGTNEKLFF
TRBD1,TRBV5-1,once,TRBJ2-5,TGCGCCAGCAGCTTCCGGGACAGCAAAGAGACCCAGTACTTC,CASSFRDSKETQYF
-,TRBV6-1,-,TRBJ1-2,TGTGCCAGCTCTTTAGGGACATTATATGGCTACACCTTC,CASSLGTLYGYTF
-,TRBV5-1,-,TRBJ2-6,TGCGCCAGCAGAATGGACTTCTCTGGGGCCAACGTCCTGACTTTC,CASRMDFSGANVLTF
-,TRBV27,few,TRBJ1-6,TGTGCCAGCAGTTTCCGGACAGCTGGACGGTCCTATAATTCACCCCTCCACTTT,CASSFRTAGRSYNSPLHF
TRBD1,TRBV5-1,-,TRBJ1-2,TGCGCCAGCAGCCAGACAGGGGCGGGTGGCTACACCTTC,CASSQTGAGGYTF
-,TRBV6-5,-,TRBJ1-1,TGTGCCAGCAGTTCCCTACGTGGGAACACTGAAGCTTTCTTT,CASSSLRGNTEAFF
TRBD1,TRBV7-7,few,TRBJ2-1,TGTGCTAGCAGCCAATCCCATCCTTGGACAGGGGGCCCGGACAATGAGCAGTTCTTC,CASSQSHPWTGGPDNEQFF
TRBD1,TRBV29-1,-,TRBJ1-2,TGCAGCGTCCGGACAGGGTTACACTATGGCTACACCTTC,CSVRTGLHYGYTF
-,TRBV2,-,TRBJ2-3,TGTGCCAGCACCTCAACCCCGGGACTCACAGATACGCAGTATTTT,CASTSTPGLTDTQYF
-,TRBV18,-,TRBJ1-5,TGTGCCAGCTCACCACCGAAAGGGGTGAGCAATCAGCCCCAGCATTTT,CASSPPKGVSNQPQHF
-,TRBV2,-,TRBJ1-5,TGTGCCAGCAGTGAAAGGCCAGCGCCCCAGCATTTT,CASSERPAPQHF
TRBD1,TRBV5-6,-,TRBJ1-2,TGTGCCAGCAGCGTCGGGACAGGAAACTATGGCTACACCTTC,CASSVGTGNYGYTF
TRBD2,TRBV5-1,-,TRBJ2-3,TGCGCCAGCAGCTTAGGGGGACTAGAGACATATACGCAGTATTTT,CASSLGGLETYTQYF